A single sample gave rise to the 27 T cell receptor beta chains below, sequenced in a study of neurological immune-mediated disorders. Specified time point: longitudinal time-point 2. MiXCR, run by TCRdb on the 5' RACE reads, gives a single entry per CDR3 protein. This table holds 70,000 to 95,000 distinct CDR3 sequences, roughly an eighth found once. The sequencing sample was made of PBMCs. The receptors come from a female donor with HTLV-1-associated myelopathy (HAM/TSP).

This clonotype was recorded at least ten times. CDR3 coding DNA: TGTGCCAGCAGTCAAGGGCCTATTACCGGGGAGCTGTTTTTT. Translating gives CASSQGPITGELFF. This chain links TRBV6-4 with TRBJ2-2; D is unresolved. This CDR3 has 14 residues. The germline V gene encodes CDR1 MRHNA and CDR2 SNTAGT. The V end lost 5 bases, the J end lost 5 bases, and 12 bases lay between the germline ends.

This clonotype has at least ten counts. The V and J genes are TRBV5-1 and TRBJ2-7; 10 bases fit TRBD1. With 0 bases clipped from V and 4 bases from J, the junction kept 7 bases outside the gene matches. The germline V gene encodes CDR1 SGHRS and CDR2 YFSETQ. The CDR3 extends over 16 amino acids. The DNA of the CDR3 is TGCGCCAGCAGCTTGGGGGGGACAGGGGTAAAGTACGAGCAGTACTTC. Translation gives CASSLGGTGVKYEQYF.

This clonotype was picked up many times. The rearrangement uses TRBV7-6 and TRBJ1-1; no clear D gene. The V end lost 5 bases, the J end lost 0 bases, and 13 bases lay between the germline ends. The CDR3 sequence is 15 residues long. Germline assignment: CDR1 SGHVS and CDR2 FNYEAQ. CDR3 loop: CASSPTGPLNTEAFF. As DNA, the CDR3 is TGTGCCAGCAGCCCAACCGGACCGTTGAACACTGAAGCTTTCTTT.

The sample holds many counts of this clonotype. The gene calls are TRBV27 and TRBJ2-5, with 8 bases aligning to TRBD1. The ends lost 6 bases at V and 1 base at J; junction bases unmatched: 4. The CDR3 contains 14 residues. Per the germline V gene, CDR1 is MNHEY and CDR2 is SMNVEV (reference sequence). CDR3 DNA sequence: TGTGCCAGCAGCGAGACAGGGGTCCAAGAGACCCAGTACTTC. It yields the protein CASSETGVQETQYF.

As concerns this clonotype: It may be a read error: a sequence one base away is much more abundant. The genes are TRBV12-3 or TRBV12-4 and TRBJ2-3, with TRBD1 identical over 8 bases. CDR3 size: 14 residues. V was clipped by 8 bases and J by 2 bases; unmatched bases: 6. In DNA form, the CDR3 reads TGTGCCAGCCGCAGGGGACAGGTCACAGATACGCAGTATTTT. This gives the protein CASRRGQVTDTQYF.

At least ten counts were recorded for this clonotype. The rearrangement links TRBV10-3 to TRBJ2-2; unclear D gene. This CDR3 is built from 11 residues. Per germline, CDR1 ENHRY and CDR2 SYGVKD. Trimming removed 7 bases at V and 4 bases at J, with 4 bases between. CDR3 sequence reads: CAITSTGELFF. The CDR3 nucleotides read TGTGCCATCACTTCCACCGGGGAGCTGTTTTTT.

This clonotype was counted many times. The rearrangement links TRBV27 to TRBJ2-7; TRBD1 aligns across 7 bases. The CDR3 consists of 14 residues. With V trimmed by 5 bases and J by 3 bases, 7 bases remained unmatched. Germline CDR1 and CDR2: MNHEY and SMNVEV (reference sequence). The CDR3 sequence: CASSPRGLFYEQYF. The CDR3 DNA reads TGTGCCAGCAGTCCGAGGGGGCTATTCTACGAGCAGTACTTC.

This clonotype has ten or more counts. The gene calls are TRBV24-1 and TRBJ2-4; D is possibly TRBD2 (5 bases). The V gene's germline CDR1 is KGHDR and CDR2 SFDVKD. V dropped 4 bases and J dropped 6 bases, with 18 bases sitting between them. This CDR3 is built from 16 residues. DNA of the CDR3: TGTGCCACCAGTGACACCCATAGCGCGAGGATAAACATTCAGTACTTC. It is translated as CATSDTHSARINIQYF.

This clonotype was seen many times. This chain joins TRBV20-1 and TRBJ1-1; D uncertain. CDR1 and CDR2 (germline): DFQATT, SNEGSKA (reference sequence). V lost 1 base and J 5 bases, leaving 11 bases between the germline ends. This CDR3 is built from 13 residues. The CDR3 nucleotides read TGCAGTGCTAGAGGCGGGATTAAGACTGAAGCTTTCTTT. Encoded protein: CSARGGIKTEAFF.

Of note for this clonotype: One junction end does not reproduce the germline sequence, and a read error may be involved. The J gene is TRBJ2-4, the V gene TRBV15, with D uncertain. CDR3 length equals 17 residues. Germline lookup yields CDR1 LNHNV and CDR2 YYDKDF (reference sequence). CDR3 protein: CATIRDLSTGAKNIQYF. Written as DNA, the CDR3 is TGTGCCACCATCAGAGATCTTTCGACGGGAGCCAAAAACATTCAGTACTTC.

The table lists this clonotype with many counts. The chain carries TRBV5-6 and TRBJ2-6, with 7 bases fitting TRBD1. Germline-derived CDR1 and CDR2 are SGHDT and YYEEEE. The CDR3 extends over 13 amino acids. The V gene end was trimmed by 4 bases and the J gene end by 13 bases; junction bases not matched to a gene: 8. CDR3 residues: CASSTEPGGVLTF. The CDR3 DNA is TGTGCCAGCAGCACCGAACCAGGGGGTGTCCTGACTTTC.

This clonotype showed up many times. V is TRBV2 and J is TRBJ2-2; no firm D call. This CDR3 comprises 13 residues. V shed 5 bases and J shed 6 bases, with 10 bases lying between them. Germline loops: CDR1 SNHLY, CDR2 FYNNEI. In DNA form, the CDR3 reads TGTGCCAGCAGTCCGGACCTTGCCGGGGAGCTGTTTTTT. It is translated as CASSPDLAGELFF. The whole variable domain, filled in from reference TRBV2 and TRBJ2-2, reads EPEVTQTPSHQVTQMGQEVILRCVPISNHLYFYWYRQILGQKVEFLVSFYNNEISEKSEIFDDQFSVERPDGSNFTLKIRSTKLEDSAMYFCASSPDLAGELFFGEGSRLTVL.

This clonotype was observed once. A read error may explain this, as a much larger clone is one base away. The chain has TRBV28 and TRBJ1-6; weak D call: TRBD1 (6 bases). Germline V gene sequence: CDR1 MDHEN, CDR2 SYDVKM. The CDR3 loop spans 16 amino acids. The CDR3 sequence: CARSFRTAQGNSPLHF. In DNA form, the CDR3 reads TGTGCCAGAAGTTTTAGGACGGCGCAGGGGAATTCACCCCTCCACTTT.

In its sample, this clonotype was seen many times. The CDR3 loop is CASSSRQQVSPLHF. CDR3 sequence (DNA): TGTGCCAGCAGTTCCCGACAACAGGTTTCACCCCTCCACTTT. The chain links TRBV28 to TRBJ1-6, with D tentatively TRBD1 (5 bases). Germline CDR1 and CDR2: MDHEN and SYDVKM. The CDR3 sequence is 14 residues long. V shed 4 bases and J shed 9 bases, with 13 bases lying between them.

This clonotype was detected ten times or more. The gene calls are TRBV9 and TRBJ2-3; TRBD1 agrees at 7 bases. This CDR3 comprises 17 residues. V was pared by 3 bases and J by 0 bases, with 10 bases of the junction left unmatched. The V gene's germline CDR1 is SGDLS and CDR2 YYNGEE. The CDR3 DNA is TGTGCCAGCAGCGCGGAGACAGGGCAAACTAGCACAGATACGCAGTATTTT. As protein: CASSAETGQTSTDTQYF.

Many counts were recorded for this clonotype. The chain combines TRBV7-2 with TRBJ2-2, with D tentatively TRBD1 (6 bases). From germline, CDR1 is SGHTA and CDR2 FQGNSA. The CDR3 has 13 amino acids. Trimming cost V 5 bases and J 7 bases, with 11 bases left between them. The CDR3 coding sequence is TGTGCCAGCAGCGGCGAGGGGGACGGGGAGCTGTTTTTT. Its protein is CASSGEGDGELFF.

This clonotype has at least ten counts. The V call is TRBV9, the J call TRBJ2-6; D remains ambiguous. The V end was cut by 0 bases, the J end by 0 bases, with 10 bases between. The CDR3 spans 17 residues. CDR1 SGDLS and CDR2 YYNGEE come from the germline V gene. CDR3 loop: CASSVGLSLSGANVLTF. In DNA, the CDR3 is TGTGCCAGCAGCGTAGGACTTTCGCTCTCTGGGGCCAACGTCCTGACTTTC.

This clonotype was counted at least ten times. The V call is TRBV12-3 or TRBV12-4, the J call TRBJ2-5; the D gene is possibly TRBD1 (5 bases). The CDR3 length is 13 residues. The V end was cut by 3 bases, the J end by 5 bases, with 10 bases between. The CDR3 DNA is TGTGCCAGCAGTTTCGGCAGGGCGGAGACCCAGTACTTC. Protein sequence: CASSFGRAETQYF.

This clonotype was picked up many times. Mismatch with germline at one junction end may stem from a read error. V gene TRBV15 combines with J gene TRBJ2-3, with D possibly matching TRBD2 (5 bases). The CDR3 runs to 14 residues. Germline V lookup: CDR1 LNHNV, CDR2 YYDKDF (reference sequence). The CDR3 DNA is TGTGCTACCAGCGGCCGGCCCAGCACAGATACGCAGTATTTT. This sequence encodes CATSGRPSTDTQYF.

In its sample, this clonotype was seen a few times. The chain couples TRBV7-8 to TRBJ2-2; possibly TRBD1 for D (6 bases). The CDR3 consists of 16 residues. CDR1 and CDR2 (germline): SGHVS, FQNEAQ. V dropped 4 bases and J dropped 2 bases, with 14 bases sitting between them. The CDR3 spells CASSSTGSRNTGELFF. The CDR3, as DNA: TGTGCCAGCAGCTCAACAGGGTCCCGAAACACCGGGGAGCTGTTTTTT.

This clonotype was seen more than once but under ten times. The chain couples TRBV10-1 to TRBJ2-1; the D gene is possibly TRBD1 (5 bases). The CDR3 contains 14 residues. V was cut by 0 bases and J by 5 bases, with 8 bases left in between. Germline CDR1 and CDR2: WNHNN and SYGVQD (reference sequence). The CDR3 loop reads CASSESNRNNEQFF. CDR3 nucleotide sequence: TGCGCCAGCAGTGAGTCAAACAGGAACAATGAGCAGTTCTTC.

This clonotype was seen at least ten times. The V gene is TRBV7-2, the J gene TRBJ2-7; maybe TRBD2 (5 bases). The CDR3 is 14 amino acids. Germline CDR1 SGHTA, CDR2 FQGNSA. The V end lost 3 bases, the J end lost 3 bases, and 12 bases lay between the germline ends. The DNA for the CDR3 is TGTGCCAGCAGCTTCCGGGGATCCGACTACGAGCAGTACTTC. Its protein product is CASSFRGSDYEQYF.

This clonotype was detected ten times or more. The chain links TRBV2 to TRBJ2-7; 9 nucleotides match TRBD2. Germline loops: CDR1 SNHLY, CDR2 FYNNEI. Trimming at V came to 11 bases and at J to 6 bases, leaving 17 bases not matched to a gene. There are 15 residues in the CDR3. The CDR3 DNA is TGTGCCGGAACAAGCGGGGGGCCGCTGGGGGGCGAGCAGTACTTC. Translating gives CAGTSGGPLGGEQYF.

Ten or more counts support this clonotype. V usage is TRBV3-1 and J usage is TRBJ2-3, with 14 nucleotides matching TRBD2. Germline trimming cut 4 bases from V and 2 bases from J; bases unmatched to any gene: 5. The germline V gene encodes CDR1 LGHDT and CDR2 YNNKEL (reference sequence). The CDR3 runs 17 residues. DNA of the CDR3: TGTGCCAGCAGCCCGGGACTAGCGGGGGCTAACACAGATACGCAGTATTTT. As protein: CASSPGLAGANTDTQYF.

Comment on this clonotype: This may arise from a read error, as a much more abundant clone is one base away. The CDR3 ends on some other residue instead of the conserved phenylalanine or tryptophan, so this is likely a read error. This chain connects TRBV5-1 to TRBJ2-7; D is unresolved. This CDR3 is 14 amino acids long. Germline assignment: CDR1 SGHRS and CDR2 YFSETQ. V gave up 4 bases and J gave up 4 bases, with 15 bases separating them. CDR3: CASSLERAFYEQYL. The DNA of the CDR3 is TGCGCCAGCAGCCTGGAGCGAGCATTTTACGAGCAGTACTTA.

This clonotype was picked up one time. The chain uses TRBV4-1 and TRBJ2-5; possible D gene TRBD2, 5 bases. CDR1 is MGHRA, CDR2 YSYEKL, per germline. The CDR3 totals 14 residues. With 9 bases removed from V and 5 bases from J, the gap between germline ends came to 19 bases. The CDR3 DNA reads as TGCGCCAGTAGCGATAGGAACTCTCTTGAGACCCAGTACTTC. Residues: CASSDRNSLETQYF.

This clonotype was picked up many times. The chain recombines TRBV27 with TRBJ1-1; D may be TRBD1 (5 bases). V was shortened by 2 bases and J by 8 bases, with 12 bases between the two germline ends. CDR3 length: 13 residues. Germline V gives CDR1 MNHEY, CDR2 SMNVEV (reference sequence). CDR3 sequence: CASSLTGGLEAFF. The DNA of the CDR3 is TGTGCCAGCAGTTTAACCGGGGGGTTGGAAGCTTTCTTT.